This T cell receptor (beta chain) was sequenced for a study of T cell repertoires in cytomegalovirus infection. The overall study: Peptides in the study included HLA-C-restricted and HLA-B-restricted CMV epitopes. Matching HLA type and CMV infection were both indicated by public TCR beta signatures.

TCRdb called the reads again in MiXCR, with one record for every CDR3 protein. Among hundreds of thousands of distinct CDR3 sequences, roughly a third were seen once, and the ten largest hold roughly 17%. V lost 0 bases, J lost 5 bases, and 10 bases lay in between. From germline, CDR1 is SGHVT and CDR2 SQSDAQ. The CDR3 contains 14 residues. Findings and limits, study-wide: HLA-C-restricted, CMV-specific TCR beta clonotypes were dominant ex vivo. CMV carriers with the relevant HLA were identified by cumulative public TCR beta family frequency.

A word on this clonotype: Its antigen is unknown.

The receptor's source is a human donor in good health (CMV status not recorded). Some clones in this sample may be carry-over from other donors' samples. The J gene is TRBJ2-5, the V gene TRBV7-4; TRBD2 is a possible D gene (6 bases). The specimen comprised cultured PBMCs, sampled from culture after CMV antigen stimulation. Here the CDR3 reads CASSLAGSGETQYF. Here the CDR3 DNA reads TGTGCCAGCAGCTTAGCGGGAAGCGGGGAGACCCAGTACTTC.